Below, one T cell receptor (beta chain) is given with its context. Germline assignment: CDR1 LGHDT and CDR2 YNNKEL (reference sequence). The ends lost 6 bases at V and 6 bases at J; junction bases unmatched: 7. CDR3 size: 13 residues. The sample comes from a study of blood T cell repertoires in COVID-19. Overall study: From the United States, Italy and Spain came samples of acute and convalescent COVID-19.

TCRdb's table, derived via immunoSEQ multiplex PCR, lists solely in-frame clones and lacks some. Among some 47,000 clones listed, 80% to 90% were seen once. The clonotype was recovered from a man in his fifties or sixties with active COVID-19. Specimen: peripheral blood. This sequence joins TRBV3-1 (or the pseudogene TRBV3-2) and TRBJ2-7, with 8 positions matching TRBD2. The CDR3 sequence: CASRGTRLGEQYF. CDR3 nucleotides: TGTGCCAGCAGAGGGACTAGACTAGGCGAGCAGTACTTC.